The 2 T cell receptor beta chains given below trace back to one sample, sequenced in a study of blood T cell repertoires in COVID-19. Libraries were prepared by immunoSEQ multiplex PCR; TCRdb keeps only in-frame clonotypes and omits some of them. The sample records about 200,000 clones, 82% being singletons. The sequencing input was peripheral blood. The receptors originated from a human donor with acute or convalescent COVID-19. The donor label of this sample is uncertain.

The chain has TRBV19 and TRBJ2-2; no definite D call. Trimming removed 6 bases at V and 5 bases at J, with 13 bases between. CDR1 and CDR2 from the germline V gene are LNHDA and SQIVND (reference sequence). The CDR3 loop spans 14 amino acids. The CDR3 sequence: CASRKAIATGELFF. The CDR3 bases are TGTGCCAGTAGAAAGGCGATAGCAACCGGGGAGCTGTTTTTT.

This clone came up a few times. This rearrangement joins TRBV5-1 to TRBJ2-2; D gene unclear. The V gene's germline CDR1 is SGHRS and CDR2 YFSETQ. The ends were cut back, 4 bases at V and 5 bases at J, with 9 bases in the middle. CDR3 size: 13 residues. The CDR3 sequence: CASSLTVTGELFF. In nucleotides, the CDR3 is TGCGCCAGCAGCCTTACAGTTACCGGGGAGCTGTTTTTT.